These 5 T cell receptor beta chains came from one sample sequenced in a study of regulatory T cells in long-lasting Graves disease. Assembly of TCR beta libraries relied on iRepertoire HTBI primers together with Arm-PCR of CDR3 regions. One entry per CDR3 protein, called by TCRdb with MiXCR from the multiplex PCR reads. The sample lists 450,000 to 600,000 distinct CDR3 sequences; approximately 12% were seen once. Time point described: newly diagnosed GD, antithyroid drugs for less than 3 months. Extracted RNA from PBMCs served as the source of the TCR library. Another study also made use of these data, one on T cells in Graves' hyperthyroidism and ophthalmopathy.

The sample here was peripheral blood mononuclear cells (PBMCs), taken at new diagnosis, from a patient treated with antithyroid drugs. The receptors stem from a young man with Graves disease.

The sample holds a few counts of this clonotype. The junction does not match germline at one end; this may be a read error. The rearrangement uses TRBV7-9 and TRBJ1-5; the D is unclear. Looked up from germline, CDR1 is SEHNR and CDR2 is FQNEAQ (reference sequence). The CDR3 consists of 13 residues. The CDR3 sequence: CASSRDSSQPQHF. The CDR3 DNA follows: TGTGCCAGCAGCCGCGATAGCAGTCAGCCCCAGCATTTT.

In this sample, this clonotype turned up many times. The genes are TRBV2 and TRBJ2-7; 8 bases fit TRBD1. The CDR3 runs 14 residues. The germline CDR1 and CDR2 sequences are SNHLY and FYNNEI. J gave up 3 bases and V 4 bases, and 5 bases lay outside the gene matches. The CDR3 region has the DNA TGTGCCAGCAGTGGAGACAGGGGCCTCTACGAGCAGTACTTC. Translating gives CASSGDRGLYEQYF.

This clonotype came up many times. The chain combines TRBV4-1 with TRBJ2-7; D gene ambiguous. This CDR3 region has 16 residues. The germline CDR1 and CDR2 sequences are MGHRA and YSYEKL. With 4 bases removed from V and 0 bases from J, the gap between germline ends came to 16 bases. DNA of the CDR3: TGCGCCAGCAGCCCTACCACCGGGCCTACCTCCTACGAGCAGTACTTC. This gives the protein CASSPTTGPTSYEQYF.

This clonotype was seen more than once but under ten times. This chain connects TRBV29-1 to TRBJ2-7; tentatively, D is TRBD1 (6 bases). Trimming removed 1 base at V and 3 bases at J, with 13 bases between. The CDR3 contains 14 residues. CDR1 SQVTM and CDR2 ANQGSEA come from the germline V gene. CDR3 coding DNA: TGCAGCGTTGAAGCTGGGGGCGGGCTCTACGAGCAGTACTTC. It encodes CSVEAGGGLYEQYF.

The sample holds many counts of this clonotype. The chain has TRBV11-2 and TRBJ1-2; 7 nucleotides agree with TRBD1. The CDR3 loop spans 16 amino acids. V shed 4 bases, J shed 4 bases, and the junction held 12 bases outside the gene matches. Germline assignment: CDR1 SGHAT and CDR2 FQNNGV. The DNA of the CDR3 is TGTGCCAGCAGCTCCTTGGGCGCAGGGGGAGGCTATGGCTACACCTTC. It specifies CASSSLGAGGGYGYTF.